Each of the 29 T cell receptor beta chains below was sequenced from the same sample in a study of blood T cell repertoires in COVID-19. This table comes from immunoSEQ multiplex PCR, and its TCRdb copy is limited to in-frame clones, with some not included. The sample has roughly 40,000 clones; 70% to 90% are singletons. Sequencing was carried out using peripheral blood. Source of these receptors: a human donor in a cohort sampled during active COVID-19.

DNA of the CDR3: TGTGCCAGCAGCCTACAAACTAAGGGACAGCCTCCGGGCAATCAGCCCCAGCATTTT. As protein: CASSLQTKGQPPGNQPQHF. The rearrangement links TRBV3-1 (or the pseudogene TRBV3-2) to TRBJ1-5; TRBD1 aligns across 7 bases. Unmatched junction bases numbered 17, after V lost 4 bases and J lost 2 bases. There are 19 residues in the CDR3. CDR1 and CDR2 from the germline V gene are LGHDT and YNNKEL (reference sequence).

The chain employs TRBV2 and TRBJ2-6; TRBD1 matches at 7 bases. Losses at the gene ends were 5 bases for V and 2 bases for J; bases not matched to a gene: 6. Germline CDR1 and CDR2: SNHLY and FYNNEI. This CDR3 region has 16 residues. The CDR3 region is CASSPTGSAGANVLTF. The CDR3 coding sequence is TGTGCCAGCAGTCCGACAGGGTCGGCTGGGGCCAACGTCCTGACTTTC.

The V gene is TRBV28, the J gene TRBJ2-1; D may be TRBD1 (6 bases). CDR1 is MDHEN and CDR2 is SYDVKM in the germline V gene. This CDR3 contains 15 residues. Deletions cut 2 bases from V and 3 bases from J, with 11 bases between. The CDR3, as DNA: TGTGCCAGCAGTTTAGGCGACAGGATCTACAATGAGCAGTTCTTC. Its translation is CASSLGDRIYNEQFF.

This clone was counted once. The chain carries TRBV3-1 (or the pseudogene TRBV3-2) and TRBJ2-4, with unresolved D. CDR1 LGHDT and CDR2 YNNKEL come from the germline V gene (reference sequence). The germline V and J ends were trimmed by 0 bases and 9 bases, with 6 bases remaining between them. The CDR3 consists of 12 residues. The chain's CDR3 is CASSQDGLIQYF. The CDR3 DNA is TGTGCCAGCAGCCAAGATGGGCTCATTCAGTACTTC.

This chain uses TRBV6-5 with TRBJ2-7; D possibly corresponds to TRBD2 (5 bases). Germline CDR1 reads MNHEY; CDR2 reads SVGAGI. Trimming removed 6 bases from V and 5 bases from J, with 20 bases in between. This CDR3 spans 15 amino acids. CDR3 bases: TGTGCCAGCAGGAGGGCCTTGACCTTTGCGGACGAGCAGTACTTC. Its translation is CASRRALTFADEQYF.

The J gene is TRBJ2-7, the V gene TRBV6-6; TRBD2 might be the D (6 bases). Trimming stripped 7 bases from V and 0 bases from J, with 16 bases between. CDR1 and CDR2 (germline): MNHNY, SVGAGI (reference sequence). The CDR3 runs 15 residues. As DNA, the CDR3 is TGTGCCAGCAACCCTCTCTCGACTAGCTCCTACGAGCAGTACTTC. Its protein product is CASNPLSTSSYEQYF.

V is TRBV11-2 and J is TRBJ1-2; 10 bases fit TRBD1. Germline CDR1 reads SGHAT; CDR2 reads FQNNGV. J gave up 3 bases and V 2 bases, and 9 bases lay outside the gene matches. CDR3 length: 17 residues. For the CDR3, the DNA is TGTGCCAGCAGCTTAAATTTGGGACAGGGGTGGGACTATGGCTACACCTTC. Its protein product is CASSLNLGQGWDYGYTF.

By proportion, this clone is medium-sized (0.01 to 0.1%). The genes are TRBV4-2 and TRBJ2-7, with 8 bases lining up with TRBD1. V lost 0 bases to trimming and J lost 7 bases; unmatched junction nucleotides: 8. Germline CDR1 LGHNA, CDR2 YNFKEQ. The CDR3 runs 15 residues. Written as DNA, the CDR3 is TGTGCCAGCAGCCAAGAGGCCAGGGGGCATCAGGAGCAGTACTTC. Its translation is CASSQEARGHQEQYF.

The V call is TRBV6-5, the J call TRBJ1-6; D unclear. The CDR3 consists of 14 residues. V lost 6 bases, J lost 10 bases, and 16 bases lay in between. Germline V gene data show CDR1 as MNHEY and CDR2 as SVGAGI. The CDR3 sequence: CASRHEETGSPLHF. The CDR3, as DNA: TGTGCCAGCAGACACGAGGAGACGGGGTCACCCCTCCACTTT.

The DNA for the CDR3 is TGCGCCAGCAGCCTGTGGAGTGTGAACACTGAAGCTTTCTTT. Protein: CASSLWSVNTEAFF. This chain connects TRBV4-1 to TRBJ1-1; no clear D gene. CDR3 length equals 14 residues. V was shortened by 4 bases and J by 0 bases, with 9 bases between the two germline ends. Germline V lookup: CDR1 MGHRA, CDR2 YSYEKL.

The V and J genes are TRBV5-1 and TRBJ1-2; 7 bases fit TRBD1. Germline CDR1 is SGHRS and CDR2 is YFSETQ. The CDR3 contains 15 residues. J gave up 7 bases and V 4 bases, and 13 bases lay outside the gene matches. The CDR3 region has the DNA TGCGCCAGCAGCCCATGGGACAGCCGATCGGGTGGCTACACCTTC. Translating it yields CASSPWDSRSGGYTF.

This CDR3 reads CATSNRQGWPEAFF. The CDR3 bases are TGTGCCACCAGCAATCGACAGGGATGGCCTGAAGCTTTCTTT. J is TRBJ1-1 and V is TRBV15; 7 positions match TRBD1. CDR1 LNHNV and CDR2 YYDKDF come from the germline V gene (reference sequence). CDR3 length: 14 residues. Trimming removed 4 bases from V and 6 bases from J; junction bases left unmatched: 8.

The gene calls are TRBV5-1 and TRBJ2-7; the D gene is possibly TRBD1 (6 bases). V dropped 2 bases and J dropped 4 bases, with 10 bases sitting between them. CDR1 is SGHRS, CDR2 YFSETQ, per germline. The CDR3 sequence is 13 residues long. The CDR3: CASSFLQGYEQYF. CDR3 sequence (DNA): TGCGCCAGCAGCTTCTTACAGGGATACGAGCAGTACTTC.

V is TRBV5-1 and J is TRBJ2-5; TRBD1 agrees at 7 bases. The CDR3 is made up of 14 amino acids. Trimming removed 4 bases from V and 2 bases from J; junction bases left unmatched: 5. Germline CDR1 and CDR2: SGHRS and YFSETQ. CDR3 amino acids: CASSPGQIQETQYF. In DNA form, the CDR3 reads TGCGCCAGCAGCCCGGGACAGATTCAAGAGACCCAGTACTTC.

This chain connects TRBV7-8 to TRBJ1-3; D gene ambiguous. The CDR3 sequence is 13 residues long. Germline values: CDR1 SGHVS, CDR2 FQNEAQ. Deletions cut 5 bases from V and 7 bases from J, with 12 bases between. The CDR3 DNA sequence: TGTGCCAGCAGCCAGCAGCTCGGGAACACCATATATTTT. Its protein is CASSQQLGNTIYF.

This chain uses TRBV7-9 with TRBJ2-5; a weak D match, TRBD1 (6 bases). This CDR3 has 11 amino acids. Germline CDR1 SEHNR, CDR2 FQNEAQ (reference sequence). Trimming took 5 bases from V and 7 from J, leaving 8 bases between them. CDR3: CASSLTGTQYF. The CDR3 region has the DNA TGTGCCAGCAGCCTGACAGGGACCCAGTACTTC.

In nucleotides, the CDR3 is TGTGCCAGCAGTCGAACAGGTTACGAGCAGTACTTC. Amino acids: CASSRTGYEQYF. This chain joins TRBV6-2 or TRBV6-3 and TRBJ2-7; D possibly corresponds to TRBD1 (5 bases). V lost 5 bases, J lost 4 bases, and 9 bases lay in between. This CDR3 is 12 amino acids long. The germline V gene has CDR1 MNHEY and CDR2 SVGEGT.

This clone was picked up a small number of times. This chain joins TRBV3-1 (or the pseudogene TRBV3-2) and TRBJ2-7; possible D gene TRBD2, 5 bases. Germline lookup yields CDR1 LGHDT and CDR2 YNNKEL (reference sequence). V lost 5 bases and J 2 bases, leaving 13 bases between the germline ends. The CDR3 is 14 amino acids. The CDR3 spells CASSSRTRPYEQYF. DNA of the CDR3: TGTGCCAGCAGCTCACGGACTCGACCCTACGAGCAGTACTTC.

The rearrangement links TRBV21-1 to TRBJ1-6; the table names TRBD1, a call not compared with the DNA. TRBV21-1 is a pseudogene. The CDR3 is 12 residues long. The CDR3 DNA is TGTGCCAGCAGCAAATGTGACCAGGGGTATCACTTT. It encodes CASSKCDQGYHF.

The chain links TRBV5-8 to TRBJ1-4, with 11 bases that match TRBD1. Germline CDR1 and CDR2: SGHTS and YDEGEE. CDR3 size: 14 residues. The ends lost 3 bases at V and 8 bases at J; junction bases unmatched: 3. CDR3 sequence (DNA): TGTGCCAGCAGCTGGGGACAGGGGGGCGAAAAACTGTTTTTT. Its protein product is CASSWGQGGEKLFF. Supplemented by reference TRBV5-8 and TRBJ1-4, the full variable domain reads EAGVTQSPTHLIKTRGQQATLRCSPISGHTSVYWYQQALGLGLQFLLWYDEGEERNRGNFPPRFSGRQFPNYSSELNVNALELEDSALYLCASSWGQGGEKLFFGSGTQLSVL.

In nucleotides, the CDR3 is TGTGCCAGCAGTTCCGAACAGGGGCCCAAAAACATTCAGTACTTC. Translating it yields CASSSEQGPKNIQYF. This chain links TRBV27 with TRBJ2-4; 7 bases align to TRBD1. The V segment lost 4 bases and the J segment 2 bases; nucleotides outside the gene matches: 5. Germline values: CDR1 MNHEY, CDR2 SMNVEV (reference sequence). The CDR3 runs 15 residues.

CDR3 nucleotide sequence: TGTGCCAGCAGCCCACGGGGGGCAGGGGCTGGAAACACCATATATTTT. Its translation: CASSPRGAGAGNTIYF. The gene calls are TRBV7-6 and TRBJ1-3, with D possibly TRBD1 on 6 matching bases. V was shortened by 5 bases and J by 2 bases, with 16 bases between the two germline ends. Germline V gene lookup returns CDR1 SGHVS and CDR2 FNYEAQ. The CDR3 is 16 amino acids.

The CDR3 nucleotides are TGTGCCAGCAGCAGGACAGGGCTAGCCAAAAACATTCAGTACTTC. It encodes CASSRTGLAKNIQYF. The rearrangement links TRBV5-5 to TRBJ2-4; TRBD1 agrees at 8 bases. The V gene's germline CDR1 is SGHKS and CDR2 YYEKEE (reference sequence). This CDR3 has 15 amino acids. Trimming at V came to 4 bases and at J to 0 bases, leaving 3 bases not matched to a gene.

The chain links TRBV27 to TRBJ1-5, with D perhaps matching TRBD1 (6 bases). Trimming pared 6 bases from V and 5 bases from J, leaving 11 bases between. The CDR3 length is 13 residues. The V gene's germline CDR1 is MNHEY and CDR2 SMNVEV (reference sequence). Here the CDR3 DNA reads TGTGCCAGCAGCCCTACAGGGTATCAGCCCCAGCATTTT. This sequence encodes CASSPTGYQPQHF.

The chain employs TRBV19 and TRBJ2-5; D is perhaps TRBD2 (6 bases). V was cut by 1 base and J by 5 bases, with 11 bases left in between. CDR1 and CDR2 from the germline V gene are LNHDA and SQIVND (reference sequence). The CDR3 covers 14 residues. The CDR3 here is CASSIGGVRETQYF. The DNA of the CDR3 is TGTGCCAGTAGTATAGGGGGGGTTCGGGAGACCCAGTACTTC.

The chain carries TRBV2 and TRBJ1-1; 7 bases fit TRBD1. The CDR3 covers 15 residues. CDR1 and CDR2 (germline): SNHLY, FYNNEI. V shed 4 bases, J shed 4 bases, and the junction held 9 bases outside the gene matches. CDR3 sequence (DNA): TGTGCCAGCAGTGTGTATGACAGGGTGGGCACTGAAGCTTTCTTT. Its translation: CASSVYDRVGTEAFF.

The chain couples TRBV5-4 to TRBJ2-2, with 7 bases aligning to TRBD1. Unmatched junction bases numbered 11, after V lost 4 bases and J lost 2 bases. The CDR3 contains 17 residues. Germline V gene sequence: CDR1 SGHNT, CDR2 YYREEE (reference sequence). DNA for the CDR3: TGTGCCAGCAGCGTCGCTCCGGGACAGACCAACACCGGGGAGCTGTTTTTT. Translated: CASSVAPGQTNTGELFF.

This clone appeared once. The chain uses TRBV5-8 and TRBJ2-3; the D gene is possibly TRBD1 (6 bases). V dropped 3 bases and J dropped 1 base, with 12 bases sitting between them. The V gene's germline CDR1 is SGHTS and CDR2 YDEGEE. The CDR3 consists of 15 residues. The DNA for the CDR3 is TGTGCCAGCAGCTCGAGGGGGTTGGGCACAGATACGCAGTATTTT. This encodes CASSSRGLGTDTQYF.

This clone was seen more than once but under ten times. The chain joins TRBV27 to TRBJ1-5, with TRBD1 identical over 8 bases. This CDR3 comprises 15 residues. Trimming took 8 bases from V and 2 from J; bases not matched to a gene: 8. Germline V lookup: CDR1 MNHEY, CDR2 SMNVEV (reference sequence). CDR3 nucleotides: TGTGCCAGCCGCCTGACAGGGGAAGGCAATCAGCCCCAGCATTTT. It translates to CASRLTGEGNQPQHF.